This T cell receptor (beta chain) came from a study of T cell responses to AZD1222 COVID-19 vaccine. Measured with immunoSEQ multiplex PCR; TCRdb has only the in-frame clones, and not every one. The sample has fewer than 130,000 clones, around 81% seen once. Study-level results: Spike-specific TCR breadth and depth both grew after two AZD1222 doses. Just a handful of people given AZD1222 tested seropositive at baseline. In a largely white British group with more females than males, clonal diversity was possibly underestimated. Unmutated variant regions are reportedly targeted by nearly half of spike-specific TCRs.

V dropped 3 bases and J dropped 3 bases, with 12 bases sitting between them. The CDR3 totals 15 residues. The germline V gene encodes CDR1 MNHEY and CDR2 SMNVEV (reference sequence). In regard to this clone: The antigen is undetermined.

V gene TRBV27 combines with J gene TRBJ1-5; possible D gene TRBD1, 5 bases. The clonotype comes from an adult in good health. The specimen was peripheral blood, collected on day 0 of AZD1222 vaccination. The CDR3 DNA reads as TGTGCCAGCAGTTTTTCAGGGTATCTCAATCAGCCCCAGCATTTT. It is translated as CASSFSGYLNQPQHF.